These T cell receptor beta chains were read from a single sample in a study of the immune and genomic landscape of osteosarcoma. Using immunoSEQ multiplex PCR, the repertoire was profiled, and TCRdb retains in-frame clones only, with some absent. In the table there are around 6,800 clones, 68% of which are singletons. Sequenced material: osteosarcoma tumor tissue from the lung. These receptors were collected from a human donor with osteosarcoma. CDR3s include the opening cysteine and the closing phenylalanine or tryptophan. Fields, in order: CDR3 length, clone size, J gene, V gene, D gene, CDR3 protein, CDR3 DNA. The D gene is left open where the match is weak. Clone size is given for some rows only: seen once, a few or many times, or a class if the clone is expanded.

>14|-|TRBJ2-7|TRBV7-3|-
CASSLNGGPYEQYF
TGTGCCAGCAGCTTAAACGGCGGCCCATACGAGCAGTACTTC
>15|-|TRBJ1-6|TRBV14|-
CASRSGAGYNSPLHF
TGTGCCAGCAGATCCGGGGCAGGGTATAATTCACCCCTCCACTTT
>16|-|TRBJ2-1|TRBV18|TRBD2
CASSPRGTSVYNEQFF
TGTGCCAGCTCACCAAGGGGGACTAGCGTTTACAATGAGCAGTTCTTC
>13|-|TRBJ1-2|TRBV11-2|-
CASSLVLRYGYTF
TGTGCCAGCAGCTTAGTTCTGCGTTATGGCTACACCTTC
>16|-|TRBJ1-1|TRBV7-2|TRBD1
CASSLAQGASNTEAFF
TGTGCCAGCAGCTTAGCCCAGGGGGCTTCGAACACTGAAGCTTTCTTT
>18|once|TRBJ1-1|TRBV4-3|TRBD1
CASSLGQGVSLTNTEAFF
TGCGCCAGCAGCCTGGGACAGGGGGTCTCCTTAACTAACACTGAAGCTTTCTTT
>13|-|TRBJ1-3|TRBV7-2|-
CASSLGPGNTIYF
TGTGCCAGCAGCTTGGGTCCCGGGAACACCATATATTTT
>14|-|TRBJ1-2|TRBV6-5|TRBD1
CASRSTGGLYGYTF
TGTGCCAGCAGATCCACAGGGGGCTTATATGGCTACACCTTC
>14|few|TRBJ1-6|TRBV6-5|-
CASSMSSYNSPLHF
TGTGCCAGCAGTATGAGCTCCTATAATTCACCCCTCCACTTT
>16|few|TRBJ2-1|TRBV5-1|TRBD2
CASALGLGISGDEQFF
TGCGCCAGCGCCCTGGGACTAGGGATCTCCGGGGATGAGCAGTTCTTC
>15|once|TRBJ1-1|TRBV28|-
CASRPSLGTNTEAFF
TGTGCCAGCAGACCCTCATTGGGGACGAACACTGAAGCTTTCTTT